A selection of T cell receptor beta chains follows, all from one sample in a study of cytomegalovirus exposure and HLA in healthy donors. Libraries were prepared by immunoSEQ multiplex PCR; TCRdb keeps only in-frame clonotypes and omits some of them. The sample contains around 100,000 clones, around 8% of which appear only once. Sequences were obtained from PBMCs. These receptors came from a man over 45 in good health and CMV-seronegative. CDR3s include the opening cysteine and the closing phenylalanine or tryptophan. The order of the fields is D gene, clone size, J gene, V gene, CDR3 DNA, CDR3 protein. The D gene is left open where the match is weak. Expanded clones are given a class, and other clones once, few, many or no size at all.

.	.	TRBJ2-3	TRBV7-9	TGTGCCAGCAGCTTAGAGCTGTCGGATACGCAGTATTTT	CASSLELSDTQYF
TRBD2	.	TRBJ2-3	TRBV29-1	TGCAGCGTTGACGTCCCTAGCGGGAGCTTGGGCACAGATACGCAGTATTTT	CSVDVPSGSLGTDTQYF
.	.	TRBJ2-1	TRBV5-1	TGCGCCAGCAGCCCCCACCTGGGGCTTGGCGGGGACAATGAGCAGTTCTTC	CASSPHLGLGGDNEQFF
TRBD2	few	TRBJ2-3	TRBV19	TGTGCCAGTAGTCCGGGACTAGCGGGAGCTAGAGATACGCAGTATTTT	CASSPGLAGARDTQYF
.	few	TRBJ2-2	TRBV7-3	TGTGCCAGCAGCCCAGAGGTCCGGACCGGGGAGCTGTTTTTT	CASSPEVRTGELFF
TRBD1	few	TRBJ2-7	TRBV28	TGTGCCAGCAGGCCCACAGGGGGCGCGACAGAGTTC	CASRPTGGATEF
TRBD2	.	TRBJ2-5	TRBV5-1	TGCGCCAGCAGCTTGGGAGCTAGCGGACTACCCCAAGAGACCCAGTACTTC	CASSLGASGLPQETQYF
TRBD1	.	TRBJ1-4	TRBV5-6	TGTGCCAGCAGCTTATTAAGACAGGGGAATGAAAAACTGTTTTTT	CASSLLRQGNEKLFF
.	.	TRBJ2-1	TRBV6-5	TGTGCCAGCAGTTACACATCCGCCCTCTACAATGAGCAGTTCTTC	CASSYTSALYNEQFF
.	few	TRBJ1-5	TRBV5-1	TGCGCCAGCAGGGAGAATCAGCCCCAGCATTTT	CASRENQPQHF
.	few	TRBJ2-1	TRBV6-6	TGTGCCAGCTCAGGGGTTTACAATGAGCAGTTCTTC	CASSGVYNEQFF
TRBD1	few	TRBJ1-2	TRBV28	TGTGCCAGCAGCACCGGACAGGGGCGGGGCTATGGCTACACCTTC	CASSTGQGRGYGYTF
TRBD1	.	TRBJ2-7	TRBV6-5	TGTGCCAGCAGTCTTGACAGGGGAGGACCTTACGAGCAGTACTTC	CASSLDRGGPYEQYF
TRBD1	.	TRBJ2-7	TRBV7-9	TGTGCCAGCAGCGTACAGGGGGCAGAGTACGAGCAGTACTTC	CASSVQGAEYEQYF
TRBD1	few	TRBJ1-1	TRBV29-1	TGCAGCGCCTCAGGGGGCAGGGGCACTGAAGCTTTCTTT	CSASGGRGTEAFF
TRBD1	.	TRBJ2-5	TRBV5-4	TGTGCCAGCAGGGGGACCGGGACAGGGGAAGAGACCCAGTACTTC	CASRGTGTGEETQYF
TRBD2	few	TRBJ2-6	TRBV5-4	TGTGCCAGCAGCTTGGGCAGGGAGGGTGGGGCCAACGTCCTGACTTTC	CASSLGREGGANVLTF
.	.	TRBJ1-5	TRBV6-5	TGTGCCAGCAGTTACGAACGGGATCAGCCCCAGCATTTT	CASSYERDQPQHF
.	few	TRBJ2-7	TRBV5-4	TGTGCCAGCAGCAGCCAGGGTGTGGACTACGAGCAGTACTTC	CASSSQGVDYEQYF
.	few	TRBJ1-4	TRBV5-1	TGCGCCAGCAGCTTGTCAGCAGGTATTAATGAAAAACTGTTTTTT	CASSLSAGINEKLFF
.	.	TRBJ2-7	TRBV5-4	TGTGCCAGCAGCTCCCCAAGGGGAAACTCCTACGAGCAGTACTTC	CASSSPRGNSYEQYF
.	few	TRBJ2-7	TRBV28	TGTGCCAGCGGACGGGGTTACTCCTACGAGCAGTACTTC	CASGRGYSYEQYF
TRBD1	few	TRBJ1-2	TRBV6-6	TGTGCCAGCAGTTTCTTACAGGGGAACTATGGCTACACCTTC	CASSFLQGNYGYTF
.	few	TRBJ2-2	TRBV7-6	TGTGCCAGCAGCCCAAATAGCATCGGGGAGCTGTTTTTT	CASSPNSIGELFF
.	.	TRBJ1-1	TRBV28	TGTGCCAGCATGAGTAACACTGAAGCTTTCTTT	CASMSNTEAFF
.	few	TRBJ2-5	TRBV7-8	TGTGCCAGCAGCTTAGACTTTGTAACCCAGTACTTC	CASSLDFVTQYF
.	.	TRBJ1-1	TRBV29-1	TGCAGCGCTGTACGGCCTGGGGAGATTGAAAGAAAGACTGAAGCTTTCTTT	CSAVRPGEIERKTEAFF
TRBD2	.	TRBJ2-3	TRBV29-1	TGCAGCCCCAGGCAGGGAGGGGATACGCAGTATTTT	CSPRQGGDTQYF
.	.	TRBJ1-2	TRBV19	TGTGCCAGTAGTATTCGAGACCGACGACACAGGAACTATGGCTACACCTTC	CASSIRDRRHRNYGYTF